The 10 T cell receptor beta chains given below trace back to one sample, sequenced in a study of shared clonotypes between healthy human individuals. Measured with immunoSEQ multiplex PCR; TCRdb has only the in-frame clones, and not every one. The repertoire has under 1,900,000 clones, about 98.5% of them found once; the top ten carry approximately 0.4%. Source material: naive CD4+ T cells sorted from blood. Stated subset: CD45RA+ positively selected. These receptors came from a man in his thirties or forties in good health.

The V gene is TRBV6-1, the J gene TRBJ2-7; TRBD1 matches at 9 bases. The CDR3 runs 14 residues. The trim removed 6 bases at V and 2 bases at J, leaving 5 bases unmatched. Germline V gene sequence: CDR1 MNHNS, CDR2 SASEGT. The DNA of the CDR3 is TGTGCCAGCAGCCCGACAGGGGGGCCCTACGAGCAGTACTTC. This sequence encodes CASSPTGGPYEQYF.

V usage is TRBV29-1 and J usage is TRBJ1-1, with 9 nucleotides matching TRBD1. Germline values: CDR1 SQVTM, CDR2 ANQGSEA. This CDR3 has 18 residues. V dropped 3 bases and J dropped 0; count of bases not matched to a gene: 14. This chain's CDR3 is CSVDLVGQGQDLNTEAFF. DNA for the CDR3: TGCAGCGTTGATTTAGTGGGACAGGGTCAGGATTTGAACACTGAAGCTTTCTTT.

The chain has TRBV19 and TRBJ2-1; the match to TRBD2 covers 10 bases. This CDR3 region has 15 residues. The J segment lost 4 bases and the V segment lost 3 bases, leaving 3 bases of the junction unmatched. Germline loops: CDR1 LNHDA, CDR2 SQIVND (reference sequence). This CDR3 reads CASSMGSGRYNEQFF. As DNA, the CDR3 is TGTGCCAGTAGTATGGGTAGCGGGAGGTACAATGAGCAGTTCTTC. Full variable domain (missing parts from reference TRBV19 and TRBJ2-1): DGGITQSPKYLFRKEGQNVTLSCEQNLNHDAMYWYRQDPGQGLRLIYYSQIVNDFQKGDIAEGYSVSREKKESFPLTVTSAQKNPTAFYLCASSMGSGRYNEQFFGPGTRLTVL.

The CDR3 loop is CASSLGTGTANEKLFF. Here the CDR3 DNA reads TGTGCCAGCAGCTTGGGAACCGGGACAGCTAATGAAAAACTGTTTTTT. This chain links TRBV5-4 with TRBJ1-4; 7 positions match TRBD1. The CDR3 has 16 residues. From germline, CDR1 is SGHNT and CDR2 YYREEE (reference sequence). V shed 0 bases and J 3 bases; nucleotides not matched to a gene: 5.

The chain combines TRBV6-1 with TRBJ1-1, with D unresolved. V lost 2 bases and J 7 bases, leaving 11 bases between the germline ends. Germline values: CDR1 MNHNS, CDR2 SASEGT. The CDR3 consists of 13 residues. CDR3 sequence (DNA): TGTGCCAGCAGTGAAAGCGAACGGCTTGAAGCTTTCTTT. This translates into CASSESERLEAFF.

The rearrangement uses TRBV12-2 and TRBJ2-1; TRBD2, the D gene given by the table, was not confirmed from the DNA. TRBV12-2 is marked as a pseudogene. The CDR3 is 15 amino acids. CDR3 amino acids: CASRPGEPSYNEQFF. CDR3 nucleotides: TGTGCAAGTCGCCCGGGGGAGCCTTCCTACAATGAGCAGTTCTTC.

This chain joins TRBV5-1 and TRBJ1-2, with TRBD1 identical over 9 bases. Germline CDR1 SGHRS, CDR2 YFSETQ. Germline trimming cut 4 bases from V and 3 bases from J; bases unmatched to any gene: 4. This CDR3 has 14 amino acids. As DNA, the CDR3 is TGCGCCAGCAGCATGGGACAGGGAGACTATGGCTACACCTTC. This sequence encodes CASSMGQGDYGYTF.

This sequence joins TRBV5-1 and TRBJ2-7; 7 nucleotides match TRBD1. Trimming took 6 bases from V and 2 from J; bases not matched to a gene: 11. Germline CDR1 SGHRS, CDR2 YFSETQ. CDR3 size: 15 residues. This CDR3 reads CASTRTGTEAYEQYF. DNA of the CDR3: TGCGCCAGCACCCGAACCGGGACAGAAGCCTACGAGCAGTACTTC.

The chain combines TRBV29-1 with TRBJ2-1; D gene uncertain. Trimming left V 4 bases short and J 4 bases short, with 14 bases between. CDR3 length: 14 amino acids. Germline loops: CDR1 SQVTM, CDR2 ANQGSEA. CDR3 bases: TGCAGCGTTGGTCGTCTTGGCCAATACAATGAGCAGTTCTTC. Translating it yields CSVGRLGQYNEQFF.

The chain employs TRBV27 and TRBJ2-1; no firm D call. The CDR3 contains 13 residues. Germline-derived CDR1 and CDR2 are MNHEY and SMNVEV (reference sequence). V lost 3 bases, J lost 4 bases, and 7 bases lay in between. The CDR3 protein is CASSFWRYNEQFF. Here the CDR3 DNA reads TGTGCCAGCAGTTTCTGGAGATACAATGAGCAGTTCTTC.